This T cell receptor (beta chain) was observed in a study of T cell repertoires in cytomegalovirus infection. Study-level information: Both CMV infection and a matching HLA type were indicated by public TCR beta signatures.

TCRdb re-derived calls from the reads in MiXCR, one entry per CDR3 protein. The sample records around 230,000 distinct CDR3 sequences, approximately 7% being singletons. There are many counts of this clonotype. The CDR3 runs 14 residues. J lost 5 bases, V lost 4 bases, and 2 bases had no gene match. The germline V gene encodes CDR1 SGHNT and CDR2 YYREEE (reference sequence). Input material: PBMCs. The receptor was derived from a human donor in good health (CMV status not recorded). Some clones in this sample may be carry-over from other donors' samples. The gene calls are TRBV5-4 and TRBJ2-2; TRBD2 aligns across 10 bases. CDR3 region: CASSPLAGTGELFF. As DNA, the CDR3 is TGTGCCAGCAGCCCACTAGCGGGGACCGGGGAGCTGTTTTTT.